These T cell receptor beta chains were read from a single sample in a study of cytomegalovirus exposure and HLA in healthy donors. This table comes from immunoSEQ multiplex PCR, and its TCRdb copy is limited to in-frame clones, with some not included. Its table lists roughly 140,000 clones. Sequenced input: PBMCs. The origin of the receptors is a male donor in good health and CMV-seronegative. CDR3s include the opening cysteine and the closing phenylalanine or tryptophan. D genes are given only for firm matches.

d_gene,v_gene,j_gene,CDR3aa,CDR3nt
NA,TRBV15,TRBJ2-3,CATSWAGREDTQYF,TGTGCCACCAGCTGGGCGGGACGTGAAGATACGCAGTATTTT
NA,TRBV7-2,TRBJ1-3,CASSFSAQPGNTIYF,TGTGCCAGCAGTTTTAGCGCACAGCCTGGAAACACCATATATTTT
TRBD2,TRBV6-5,TRBJ2-2,CASRQAGATGELFF,TGTGCCAGCAGACAAGCGGGGGCCACCGGGGAGCTGTTTTTT
NA,TRBV18,TRBJ1-5,CASSPRAVPNQPQHF,TGTGCCAGCTCACCACGGGCAGTCCCTAATCAGCCCCAGCATTTT
TRBD1,TRBV6-5,TRBJ2-1,CASRAGQGGGNEQFF,TGTGCCAGCAGGGCCGGACAGGGGGGGGGTAATGAGCAGTTCTTC
NA,TRBV7-2,TRBJ2-5,CASSSSQETQYF,TGTGCCAGCAGCTCATCCCAAGAGACCCAGTACTTC
NA,TRBV11-1,TRBJ1-1,CASSLADGQGVGDTEAFF,TGTGCCAGCAGCTTAGCGGACGGGCAGGGTGTAGGAGACACTGAAGCTTTCTTT
NA,TRBV7-8,TRBJ1-4,CASSLETGGNEKLFF,TGTGCCAGCAGCTTAGAGACAGGAGGTAATGAAAAACTGTTTTTT
NA,TRBV10-3,TRBJ1-2,CAISEIREIRGYTF,TGTGCCATCAGTGAGATCCGGGAGATAAGGGGCTACACCTTC
NA,TRBV19,TRBJ1-1,CASRVQMNTEAFF,TGTGCCAGTAGGGTACAGATGAACACTGAAGCTTTCTTT
NA,TRBV14,TRBJ2-5,CASSLQDGLGETQYF,TGTGCCAGCAGCCTACAGGACGGATTGGGAGAGACCCAGTACTTC
NA,TRBV4-3,TRBJ2-2,CASSQRDTGELFF,TGCGCCAGCAGCCAGAGGGATACCGGGGAGCTGTTTTTT
NA,TRBV6-6,TRBJ2-2,CASSRDISGELFF,TGTGCCAGCAGTCGGGACATATCCGGGGAGCTGTTTTTT
TRBD1,TRBV6-5,TRBJ2-7,CASSSRTGRSEQYF,TGTGCCAGCAGCTCCAGGACAGGGCGTTCCGAGCAGTACTTC
NA,TRBV10-3,TRBJ2-7,CAISESWTLTYEQYF,TGTGCCATCAGTGAGTCGTGGACACTAACCTACGAGCAGTACTTC
NA,TRBV5-1,TRBJ2-5,CASSLEQGWETQYF,TGCGCCAGCAGCTTGGAGCAGGGATGGGAGACCCAGTACTTC
NA,TRBV7-9,TRBJ2-5,CASSSWSGHYEETQYF,TGTGCCAGCAGCTCGTGGTCCGGACACTACGAAGAGACCCAGTACTTC
TRBD2,TRBV30,TRBJ2-3,CAWSRPSGNTDTQYF,TGTGCCTGGAGTAGGCCTAGCGGGAACACAGATACGCAGTATTTT
NA,TRBV9,TRBJ1-1,CASSVSGVTEAFF,TGTGCCAGCAGCGTTTCAGGGGTCACTGAAGCTTTCTTT
TRBD2,TRBV5-6,TRBJ2-1,CASSLIFSGRGEQFF,TGTGCCAGCAGCTTGATTTTCAGCGGGAGGGGTGAGCAGTTCTTC
TRBD1,TRBV6-5,TRBJ1-5,CATRTGGLSPQHF,TGTGCCACCAGGACAGGGGGGCTAAGTCCCCAGCATTTT
NA,TRBV19,TRBJ1-2,CASSIPRGDNYGYTF,TGTGCCAGTAGTATCCCTCGAGGAGATAACTATGGCTACACCTTC
NA,TRBV5-1,TRBJ2-6,CASSQISNVLTF,TGCGCCAGCAGCCAGATCAGCAACGTCCTGACTTTC
NA,TRBV7-6,TRBJ2-7,CASSDRTASSYEQYF,TGTGCCAGCAGCGACCGGACAGCTAGCTCCTACGAGCAGTACTTC
NA,TRBV9,TRBJ2-5,CASSGTRQETQYF,TGTGCCAGCAGCGGGACACGCCAAGAGACCCAGTACTTC
NA,TRBV29-1,TRBJ1-2,CSVVREGHGYTF,TGCAGCGTTGTGAGGGAGGGGCATGGCTACACCTTC
NA,TRBV6-1,TRBJ1-2,CASSGVWDYGYTF,TGTGCCAGCAGCGGGGTCTGGGACTATGGCTACACCTTC
TRBD1,TRBV5-5,TRBJ2-7,CASSNRGISSYEQYF,TGTGCCAGCAGCAACAGGGGAATCTCCTCCTACGAGCAGTACTTC
NA,TRBV28,TRBJ1-4,CASSLGGQGYEKLFF,TGTGCCAGCAGTTTAGGAGGGCAGGGATATGAAAAACTGTTTTTT
NA,TRBV7-2,TRBJ1-1,CASSPRRANTEAFF,TGTGCCAGCAGCCCAAGGAGGGCGAACACTGAAGCTTTCTTT
NA,TRBV27,TRBJ1-5,CASSPQMGGRQPQHF,TGTGCCAGCAGTCCGCAGATGGGGGGTCGACAGCCCCAGCATTTT
NA,TRBV19,TRBJ2-7,CASSIWGDASEQYF,TGTGCCAGTAGCATCTGGGGAGATGCGAGCGAGCAGTACTTC
NA,TRBV25-1,TRBJ2-5,CASSEFDRKETQYF,TGTGCCAGCAGTGAATTCGACAGGAAAGAGACCCAGTACTTC
NA,TRBV6-5,TRBJ1-5,CASSYSSVQPQHF,TGTGCCAGCAGTTACTCGAGTGTCCAGCCCCAGCATTTT
NA,TRBV29-1,TRBJ1-2,CSVPRGQGYGYTF,TGCAGCGTTCCCCGAGGGCAAGGTTATGGCTACACCTTC
NA,TRBV1,TRBJ1-1,CTSSWTGAREAFF,TGCACCAGCAGCTGGACAGGGGCCAGGGAAGCTTTCTTT
NA,TRBV2,TRBJ2-2,CASTGDSGLDTGELFF,TGTGCCAGCACGGGGGATTCGGGGTTGGACACCGGGGAGCTGTTTTTT
TRBD2,TRBV30,TRBJ2-7,CAWSPFPAGANSYEQYF,TGTGCCTGGAGCCCTTTCCCAGCGGGAGCGAACTCCTACGAGCAGTACTTC